A selection of T cell receptor beta chains follows, all from one sample in a study of cytomegalovirus exposure and HLA in healthy donors. TCRdb's table, derived via immunoSEQ multiplex PCR, lists solely in-frame clones and lacks some. The table has 95,000 to 150,000 clones, about two thirds seen once; the top ten hold less than 4.5%. The sequenced sample was PBMCs. The receptor set was obtained from a man under 40 in good health and CMV-seronegative. Each CDR3 is given with its conserved first and last residue. The D gene is left open where the match is weak. Size values are once, few and many counts, or a class for expanded clones, and some rows have none.

j_gene | len | v_gene | d_gene | abundance | CDR3aa | CDR3nt
TRBJ2-3 | 12 | TRBV7-9 | TRBD2 | few | CAGVGGADTQYF | TGTGCCGGGGTCGGGGGGGCAGATACGCAGTATTTT
TRBJ2-7 | 14 | TRBV7-8 | NA | NA | CASSLVGQPYEQYF | TGTGCCAGCAGCTTAGTTGGGCAGCCCTACGAGCAGTACTTC
TRBJ1-2 | 12 | TRBV19 | NA | few | CASSEDYYGYTF | TGTGCCAGTAGCGAGGATTACTATGGCTACACCTTC
TRBJ1-4 | 14 | TRBV11-2 | NA | many | CASSRLGVLEKLFF | TGTGCCAGCAGCCGACTCGGCGTTCTCGAAAAACTGTTTTTT
TRBJ2-7 | 16 | TRBV13 | TRBD1 | NA | CASSPQGQGPLGEQYF | TGTGCCAGCAGCCCCCAGGGACAGGGTCCCCTCGGCGAGCAGTACTTC
TRBJ2-5 | 14 | TRBV4-1 | NA | NA | CASSQVLRQETQYF | TGCGCCAGCAGCCAGGTCTTACGGCAAGAGACCCAGTACTTC
TRBJ1-1 | 16 | TRBV7-9 | NA | medium-sized | CASQLVGAAANTEAFF | TGTGCCAGCCAATTAGTGGGGGCCGCGGCGAACACTGAAGCTTTCTTT
TRBJ2-7 | 12 | TRBV6-5 | TRBD1 | NA | CASSDRGGEQYF | TGTGCCAGCAGCGACAGGGGTGGTGAGCAGTACTTC
TRBJ2-7 | 14 | TRBV28 | TRBD1 | NA | CASSWGQGRGEQYF | TGTGCCAGCAGTTGGGGACAGGGGAGGGGCGAGCAGTACTTC
TRBJ2-3 | 13 | TRBV4-2 | NA | few | CASSQRGVTAQYF | TGTGCCAGCAGCCAACGAGGAGTAACCGCGCAGTATTTT
TRBJ2-3 | 17 | TRBV2 | NA | NA | CASRGGAGDQNTDTQYF | TGTGCCAGCAGAGGGGGGGCGGGGGACCAAAACACAGATACGCAGTATTTT